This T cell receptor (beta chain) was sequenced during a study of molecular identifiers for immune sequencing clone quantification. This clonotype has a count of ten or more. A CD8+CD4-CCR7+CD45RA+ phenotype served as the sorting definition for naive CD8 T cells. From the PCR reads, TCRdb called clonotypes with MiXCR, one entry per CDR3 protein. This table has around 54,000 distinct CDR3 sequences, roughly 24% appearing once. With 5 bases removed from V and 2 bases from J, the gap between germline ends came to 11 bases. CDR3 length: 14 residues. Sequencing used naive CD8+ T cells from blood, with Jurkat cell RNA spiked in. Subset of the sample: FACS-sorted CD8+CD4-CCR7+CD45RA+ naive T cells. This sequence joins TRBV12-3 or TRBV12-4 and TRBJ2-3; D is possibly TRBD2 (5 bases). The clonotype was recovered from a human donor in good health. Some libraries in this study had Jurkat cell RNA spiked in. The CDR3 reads CASSPRDFTDTQYF. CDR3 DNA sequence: TGTGCCAGCAGTCCCCGGGATTTCACAGATACGCAGTATTTT.